This entry is about one T cell receptor (beta chain). Its antigen remains unidentified. This entry comes from a study of cytomegalovirus exposure and HLA in healthy donors. Study-level points and caveats: A later analysis by the authors found several of the most significant clusters apparently linked to common viral pathogens. Researchers reported that a few CMV-associated chains were confirmed in vitro as CMV antigen-specific.

Researchers ran the PCR with 60 Vbeta and 13 Jbeta primers. Data came from immunoSEQ multiplex PCR; TCRdb stores just in-frame clones and leaves some out. The sample lists roughly 200,000 clones; over 65% were seen once. Germline V gives CDR1 SQVTM, CDR2 ANQGSEA. The V and J ends lost 0 bases and 2 bases, in that order; junction bases with no gene match: 11. This CDR3 is built from 18 residues. This rearrangement joins TRBV29-1 to TRBJ2-7, with 12 bases identical to TRBD2. Sequenced: PBMCs. This receptor was taken from a woman in her thirties in good health and CMV-seronegative. In nucleotides, the CDR3 is TGCAGCGTTGAAGATTCGTGGGGACCTAGCGGGAGGGCCTACGAGCAGTACTTC. Translating gives CSVEDSWGPSGRAYEQYF.